Listed below are T cell receptor beta chains from one sample, sequenced in a study of blood T cell repertoires in COVID-19. This table comes from immunoSEQ multiplex PCR, and its TCRdb copy is limited to in-frame clones, with some not included. The table records approximately 170,000 clones, under 90% of them present only once. The sequenced sample was PBMCs or T cells enriched from blood (not recorded which). The receptor set was obtained from a man in his fifties or sixties who had recovered from COVID-19. The conserved cysteine and the conserved F or W are not part of the CDR3 here.

V: TRBV7-2
length: 9
CDR3: ASSVNYEQY

V: TRBV11-1
length: 10
CDR3: ASSLDGEILT

V: TRBV3-1/TRBV3-2
length: 13
CDR3: ASNPTGGANSPLH

V: TRBV15
length: 12
CDR3: ATSIRQGPGEQY

V: TRBV19
length: 11
CDR3: ASSPPGVYGYT

V: TRBV15
length: 15
CDR3: ATSRDLGTGYGNTIY

V: TRBV4-3
length: 12
CDR3: ASSQEGQGATQY

V: TRBV11-3
length: 12
CDR3: ASSLDRVADTQY

V: TRBV5-5
length: 12
CDR3: ASSPSYSNQPQH

V: TRBV18
length: 12
CDR3: ASSPYQVQEKLF

V: TRBV2
length: 12
CDR3: ASSEFLIGDTQY

V: TRBV9
length: 12
CDR3: ASSVVAAQGGYT

V: TRBV6-5
length: 13
CDR3: ARLAGGPGTDTQY

V: TRBV7-2
length: 12
CDR3: ASSPGRQVHEQY